This entry lists 20 T cell receptor beta chains sequenced from one sample in a study of response to subunit inactivated influenza vaccine. MiXCR, run by TCRdb on the RT-PCR reads, gives a single entry per CDR3 protein. The data contain around 530,000 distinct CDR3 sequences, about 10% of them singletons. The sample consisted of PBMCs from blood, taken on the day of vaccination. The receptors here all came from a man aged 45-65 years who received an inactivated influenza vaccine.

This chain connects TRBV15 to TRBJ1-1, with a tentative D call TRBD1 (6 bases). Germline CDR1 and CDR2: LNHNV and YYDKDF (reference sequence). The CDR3 length is 17 residues. Trimming pared 3 bases from V and 1 base from J, leaving 18 bases between. CDR3 nucleotide sequence: TGTGCCACCAGCAGGTTTATCGGTAGGGGGACGAACACTGAAGCTTTCTTT. Protein: CATSRFIGRGTNTEAFF.

This clonotype has just a few counts. V is TRBV18 and J is TRBJ1-4; 10 nucleotides match TRBD1. CDR3 size: 15 residues. CDR1 KGHSH and CDR2 LQKENI come from the germline V gene. With V trimmed by 0 bases and J by 6 bases, 1 base remained unmatched. CDR3 region: CASSPPGTGDEKLFF. CDR3 coding DNA: TGTGCCAGCTCACCACCCGGGACAGGGGATGAAAAACTGTTTTTT.

This chain links TRBV7-2 with TRBJ2-7, with TRBD2 identical over 7 bases. V lost 4 bases, J lost 2 bases, and 5 bases stayed unmatched. Germline V CDR1 and CDR2: SGHTA, FQGNSA. This CDR3 has 14 amino acids. The DNA of the CDR3 is TGTGCCAGCAGCTCCCGGGAGGTCACCTACGAGCAGTACTTC. Protein sequence: CASSSREVTYEQYF.

This clonotype was recorded a few times. The chain links TRBV15 to TRBJ2-7; 9 nucleotides align to TRBD2. This CDR3 is 17 amino acids long. Germline V gene sequence: CDR1 LNHNV, CDR2 YYDKDF (reference sequence). Unmatched junction bases numbered 12, after V lost 0 bases and J lost 6 bases. CDR3 DNA sequence: TGTGCCACCAGCAGAGATCGGAGACTAGCGGAAGAAGGCGAGCAGTACTTC. This encodes CATSRDRRLAEEGEQYF.

This chain joins TRBV14 and TRBJ2-7; 7 bases match TRBD1. The CDR3 runs to 14 residues. V gave up 3 bases and J gave up 1 base; unmatched junction bases: 3. From germline, CDR1 is SGHDN and CDR2 FVKESK. The CDR3, as DNA: TGTGCCAGCAGCCATTGGGACAGATCCTACGAGCAGTACTTC. Its protein product is CASSHWDRSYEQYF.

The V call is TRBV5-1, the J call TRBJ2-7, with unresolved D. Trimming cost V 0 bases and J 7 bases, with 17 bases left between them. This CDR3 comprises 15 residues. Germline V gene data show CDR1 as SGHRS and CDR2 as YFSETQ. CDR3 DNA sequence: TGCGCCAGCAGCTTGGCGCAGGCCAGGATCGGGGAGCAGTACTTC. Protein: CASSLAQARIGEQYF.

There are many counts of this clonotype. The CDR3 loop is CASRTGNNQPQHF. CDR3 DNA sequence: TGTGCCAGCAGGACAGGCAACAATCAGCCCCAGCATTTT. The chain uses TRBV28 and TRBJ1-5; TRBD1 might be the D (6 bases). The CDR3 consists of 13 residues. From germline, CDR1 is MDHEN and CDR2 SYDVKM. The V end lost 6 bases, the J end lost 3 bases, and 9 bases lay between the germline ends.

This clonotype was recorded many times. The genes are TRBV4-3 and TRBJ1-1; no definite D call. Trimming removed 0 bases from V and 6 bases from J, with 14 bases in between. This CDR3 contains 15 residues. Germline V gene lookup returns CDR1 LGHNA and CDR2 YSLEER. The CDR3 DNA reads TGCGCCAGCAGCCAAGAAATAGGTTACAGCTCTGAAGCTTTCTTT. This translates into CASSQEIGYSSEAFF.

This clonotype was observed many times. The V call is TRBV29-1, the J call TRBJ2-1, with unresolved D. The CDR3 totals 12 residues. The germline V gene encodes CDR1 SQVTM and CDR2 ANQGSEA. The germline V and J ends were trimmed by 0 bases and 15 bases, with 15 bases remaining between them. The CDR3 is CSVEDGVASPFF. The CDR3 nucleotides read TGCAGCGTTGAAGATGGAGTAGCTTCGCCGTTCTTC.

The rearrangement links TRBV5-1 to TRBJ2-3; D not certain. CDR3 length: 14 residues. With 4 bases removed from V and 3 bases from J, the gap between germline ends came to 12 bases. Germline V gene data show CDR1 as SGHRS and CDR2 as YFSETQ. Written as DNA, the CDR3 is TGCGCCAGCAGCCCCACGAGCCTGACAGATACGCAGTATTTT. Its protein product is CASSPTSLTDTQYF. The full variable domain, with the rest looked up from reference TRBV5-1 and TRBJ2-3, is KAGVTQTPRYLIKTRGQQVTLSCSPISGHRSVSWYQQTPGQGLQFLFEYFSETQRNKGNFPGRFSGRQFSNSRSEMNVSTLELGDSALYLCASSPTSLTDTQYFGPGTRLTVL.

CDR3 nucleotide sequence: TGCAGCGTTGCTCCAGACTCCACAGATACGCAGTATTTT. It codes for CSVAPDSTDTQYF. The V gene is TRBV29-1, the J gene TRBJ2-3, with D uncertain. Germline V gives CDR1 SQVTM, CDR2 ANQGSEA. This CDR3 is 13 amino acids long. Trimming cost V 4 bases and J 2 bases, with 10 bases left between them.

This chain links TRBV7-6 with TRBJ2-3; the D gene is possibly TRBD1 (6 bases). CDR1 and CDR2 (germline): SGHVS, FNYEAQ. Trimming left V 5 bases short and J 2 bases short, with 17 bases between. This CDR3 is 16 amino acids long. This chain's CDR3 is CASSASRDIFTDTQYF. CDR3 nucleotide sequence: TGTGCCAGCAGCGCATCCCGGGACATTTTCACAGATACGCAGTATTTT.

This chain links TRBV4-2 with TRBJ2-2, with 11 bases that match TRBD2. Germline lookup yields CDR1 LGHNA and CDR2 YNFKEQ. This CDR3 comprises 16 residues. V was pared by 1 base and J by 7 bases, with 5 bases of the junction left unmatched. This chain's CDR3 is CASSQGSLAGGGELFF. The CDR3 DNA reads TGTGCCAGCAGCCAAGGATCGCTAGCGGGGGGCGGGGAGCTGTTTTTT.

V usage is TRBV6-2 or TRBV6-3 and J usage is TRBJ2-2; the match to TRBD1 covers 7 bases. The trim removed 8 bases at V and 6 bases at J, leaving 9 bases unmatched. The CDR3 consists of 14 residues. Germline V lookup: CDR1 MNHEY, CDR2 SVGEGT. CDR3 amino acids: CASRALQGSGELFF. CDR3 DNA sequence: TGTGCCAGCCGCGCCTTACAGGGGTCCGGGGAGCTGTTTTTT.

The V call is TRBV7-8, the J call TRBJ2-7; D is possibly TRBD2 (6 bases). Trimming shortened V by 2 bases and J by 3 bases, and 8 bases separated the two germline ends. The germline V gene has CDR1 SGHVS and CDR2 FQNEAQ. This CDR3 region has 13 residues. CDR3 loop: CASSLWTNYEQYF. CDR3 DNA sequence: TGTGCCAGCAGCTTATGGACTAACTACGAGCAGTACTTC.

V and J are TRBV7-2 and TRBJ2-1; TRBD1 aligns across 7 bases. The V gene's germline CDR1 is SGHTA and CDR2 FQGNSA. J lost 10 bases, V lost 1 base, and 13 bases had no gene match. The CDR3 extends over 16 amino acids. CDR3 nucleotides: TGTGCCAGCAGCTTAGGGACAGACAGGGCGCGGTGGGAGCAGTTCTTC. Amino acids: CASSLGTDRARWEQFF.

A few counts support this clonotype. The J gene is TRBJ2-1, the V gene TRBV6-5, with D uncertain. CDR1 is MNHEY and CDR2 is SVGAGI in the germline V gene. The CDR3 consists of 13 residues. V was shortened by 2 bases and J by 12 bases, with 14 bases between the two germline ends. Here the CDR3 DNA reads TGTGCCAGCAGTTACGCCCTCTCCTTTGGGCAGTTCTTC. This sequence encodes CASSYALSFGQFF.

This clonotype has a count of ten or more. The chain employs TRBV15 and TRBJ2-5, with D perhaps TRBD1 or TRBD2 (5 bases each). Trimming took 0 bases from V and 4 from J, leaving 15 bases between them. CDR3 length: 16 amino acids. Germline CDR1 is LNHNV and CDR2 is YYDKDF (reference sequence). CDR3 region: CATSRDRGQGRETQYF. The CDR3 DNA reads as TGTGCCACCAGCAGAGATCGCGGGCAGGGTCGAGAGACCCAGTACTTC. The full variable domain, with the rest looked up from reference TRBV15 and TRBJ2-5, is DAMVIQNPRYQVTQFGKPVTLSCSQTLNHNVMYWYQQKSSQAPKLLFHYYDKDFNNEADTPDNFQSRRPNTSFCFLDIRSPGLGDTAMYLCATSRDRGQGRETQYFGPGTRLLVL.

This clonotype appeared a few times. The genes are TRBV9 and TRBJ2-1, with TRBD2 matching over 9 bases. The germline CDR1 and CDR2 sequences are SGDLS and YYNGEE. Trimming took 0 bases from V and 7 from J; bases not matched to a gene: 8. CDR3 length: 16 residues. Here the CDR3 DNA reads TGTGCCAGCAGCGTAGGCGGTAGCGGGAGTGAAAATGAGCAGTTCTTC. Amino acid sequence: CASSVGGSGSENEQFF.

The chain links TRBV28 to TRBJ1-2, with D possibly TRBD1 on 5 matching bases. The CDR3 is 14 residues long. Trimming pared 6 bases from V and 8 bases from J, leaving 19 bases between. Germline CDR1 is MDHEN and CDR2 is SYDVKM. The CDR3 is CASSKRGTSDGYTF. The DNA of the CDR3 is TGTGCCAGCAGCAAAAGAGGGACGAGTGACGGCTACACCTTC.